The 10 T cell receptor beta chains listed next were all sequenced from one sample in a study of blood T cells in healthy people across ages. Together with a sample-barcoded 5' primer, a J-beta primer mix was included in a second PCR lasting about 7 to 11 cycles. TCRdb recomputed calls from the 5' RACE reads with MiXCR, one row per CDR3 protein. The table records approximately 1,100,000 distinct CDR3 sequences, 35% to 50% of them present only once. Specimen: blood. The origin of the receptors is a woman aged 55-69 years in good health.

This clonotype has only one observation. The rearrangement joins TRBV25-1 to TRBJ2-1; D may be TRBD2 (6 bases). Germline assignment: CDR1 MGHDK and CDR2 SYGVNS. The CDR3 totals 15 residues. The V gene lost 8 bases and the J gene lost 0 bases, with 14 bases spanning the gap. CDR3 sequence (DNA): TGTGCCAGCGCTAGCGTTCTTCGCTCCTACAATGAGCAGTTCTTC. Translated: CASASVLRSYNEQFF.

This clonotype showed up just a few times. The rearrangement uses TRBV10-3 and TRBJ1-2; D is ambiguous. The CDR3 contains 14 residues. CDR1 ENHRY and CDR2 SYGVKD come from the germline V gene. Trimming took off 0 bases at V and 3 bases at J, with 8 bases between the two ends. CDR3 in DNA: TGTGCCATCAGTGAGTCAGCGAGGGACTATGGCTACACCTTC. Protein sequence: CAISESARDYGYTF.

Only a few counts were recorded for this clonotype. The chain employs TRBV6-2 or TRBV6-3 and TRBJ2-7; 16 bases are shared with TRBD2. The CDR3 runs 19 residues. CDR1 MNHEY and CDR2 SVGEGT come from the germline V gene. V was pared by 4 bases and J by 0 bases, with 9 bases of the junction left unmatched. The CDR3 DNA follows: TGTGCCAGCAGTTCTCCCGGGACTAGCGGGAGGGCGAGCTCCTACGAGCAGTACTTC. Encoded protein: CASSSPGTSGRASSYEQYF.

This clonotype was seen a handful of times. This chain links TRBV20-1 with TRBJ2-1; no reliable D call. The germline CDR1 and CDR2 sequences are DFQATT and SNEGSKA (reference sequence). V was shortened by 1 base and J by 6 bases, with 16 bases between the two germline ends. This CDR3 contains 15 residues. The CDR3 here is CSARVNPFVGNEQFF. For the CDR3, the DNA is TGCAGTGCTAGAGTTAACCCATTCGTCGGCAATGAGCAGTTCTTC.

This clonotype was found many times. The rearrangement uses TRBV7-9 and TRBJ1-2; tentatively, D is TRBD1 (5 bases). The CDR3 is made up of 12 amino acids. Trimming took 6 bases from V and 4 from J, leaving 9 bases between them. Looked up from germline, CDR1 is SEHNR and CDR2 is FQNEAQ (reference sequence). This CDR3 is CASSSGSYGYTF. The CDR3 DNA sequence: TGTGCCAGCAGTTCAGGGTCCTATGGCTACACCTTC.

This sequence joins TRBV29-1 and TRBJ2-7, with D tentatively TRBD2 (6 bases). The CDR3 runs to 13 residues. CDR1 is SQVTM and CDR2 is ANQGSEA in the germline V gene. The V and J ends lost 6 bases and 0 bases respectively, with 12 bases between them. The CDR3 here is CSVRGGTSYEQYF. The CDR3 DNA reads TGCAGCGTCCGTGGAGGGACCTCCTACGAGCAGTACTTC.

This clonotype came up a few times. The chain joins TRBV5-1 to TRBJ1-2; 7 nucleotides match TRBD1. The V segment lost 4 bases and the J segment 5 bases; nucleotides outside the gene matches: 14. The CDR3 runs to 16 residues. The germline gives CDR1 SGHRS, CDR2 YFSETQ. The CDR3 sequence is CASSTTGSGPPYGYTF. The CDR3 nucleotides read TGCGCCAGCAGCACGACAGGGTCTGGGCCTCCTTATGGCTACACCTTC.

This clonotype is a singleton in its sample. V gene TRBV24-1 combines with J gene TRBJ2-5, with D unclear. CDR3 size: 14 residues. From germline, CDR1 is KGHDR and CDR2 SFDVKD. Trimming cost V 2 bases and J 11 bases, with 17 bases left between them. The CDR3 DNA sequence: TGTGCCACCAGTGATTCCCCCTTTGCTTCTGAGCAGTACTTC. This codes for CATSDSPFASEQYF.

This chain connects TRBV7-9 to TRBJ2-3; TRBD2 is a possible D gene (7 bases). Germline V lookup: CDR1 SEHNR, CDR2 FQNEAQ (reference sequence). Trimming pared 2 bases from V and 6 bases from J, leaving 15 bases between. The CDR3 extends over 15 amino acids. DNA for the CDR3: TGTGCCAGCAGCTTATGGGGGGGCACAGATGATACGCAGTATTTT. Its protein is CASSLWGGTDDTQYF.

This clonotype was recorded a few times. The rearrangement joins TRBV3-1 to TRBJ2-4; TRBD1 agrees at 9 bases. The germline V gene has CDR1 LGHDT and CDR2 YNNKEL (reference sequence). The CDR3 consists of 16 residues. Trimming removed 4 bases from V and 5 bases from J; junction bases left unmatched: 9. The CDR3 here is CASSLPGTGLQNIQYF. CDR3 in DNA: TGTGCCAGCAGCCTACCCGGGACAGGGTTACAAAACATTCAGTACTTC.